These 30 T cell receptor beta chains originate from one sample sequenced in a study of breast tumors, draining lymph nodes, adjacent tissues. TCRdb independently ran MiXCR on the multiplex PCR reads; one entry per CDR3 protein. In the table there are hundreds of thousands of distinct CDR3 sequences, less than 40% of which are singletons. The lymph nodes were axillary draining lymph nodes from breast cancer patients. The sample consisted of axillary lymph node tissue. These receptors were collected from a female donor with breast cancer. Some clones in this sample may be carry-over from other donors' samples.

This clonotype was picked up many times. This chain connects TRBV5-1 to TRBJ2-4; TRBD1 agrees at 8 bases. The CDR3 has 14 residues. Germline V gives CDR1 SGHRS, CDR2 YFSETQ. V was pared by 4 bases and J by 7 bases, with 7 bases of the junction left unmatched. CDR3 DNA sequence: TGCGCCAGCAGCACCGGACAGGGATGGAACATTCAGTACTTC. Its translation: CASSTGQGWNIQYF.

Points on this clonotype: Since a much larger clone is just one base distant, this may be a read error. This CDR3 fails to terminate in the conserved phenylalanine or tryptophan, so it likely reflects a read error. The CDR3 is CSASLNEQFS. DNA for the CDR3: TGCAGTGCTAGCCTAAATGAGCAGTTCTCC. The chain uses TRBV20-1 and TRBJ2-1; D is uncertain. CDR3 length equals 10 residues. CDR1 DFQATT and CDR2 SNEGSKA come from the germline V gene (reference sequence). V lost 3 bases and J lost 7, with 4 bases in between.

On this clonotype: The junction and the germline gene differ at one end; a read error may be behind it. The rearrangement uses TRBV7-3 and TRBJ1-2; TRBD1 is a possible D gene (5 bases). This CDR3 contains 15 residues. Per the germline V gene, CDR1 is SGHTA and CDR2 is FQGTGA. Written as DNA, the CDR3 is TGTGCCAGCAGCTTATCAGGGTTCAATGACTATGGCTACCCCTTC. Translated, it gives CASSLSGFNDYGYPF.

This clonotype turned up a few times. The CDR3 nucleotides read TGTGCCAGTAGTCCCCGGGACAGGTCGAACACTGAAGCTTTCTTT. This encodes CASSPRDRSNTEAFF. V and J are TRBV19 and TRBJ1-1; 8 nucleotides agree with TRBD1. The CDR3 loop spans 15 amino acids. V was pared by 5 bases and J by 1 base, with 6 bases of the junction left unmatched. From germline, CDR1 is LNHDA and CDR2 SQIVND (reference sequence).

The table lists this clonotype with a few counts. Relative to the germline gene, one junction end is altered; a read error may explain this. The chain links TRBV7-2 to TRBJ1-3; no firm D call. Germline loops: CDR1 SGHTA, CDR2 FQGNSA. The length of the CDR3 is 17 residues. In DNA form, the CDR3 reads TGTGCCAGCAGCTTTCTCGACCGCGCGAGCTCTGGAAACCCCATATGTTTT. It is translated as CASSFLDRASSGNPICF.

There are many counts of this clonotype. The chain employs TRBV20-1 and TRBJ1-5; the D gene is possibly TRBD1 (5 bases). The CDR3 sequence is 14 residues long. Germline loops: CDR1 DFQATT, CDR2 SNEGSKA (reference sequence). V was trimmed by 3 bases and J by 3 bases, leaving 12 bases between them. CDR3 nucleotide sequence: TGCAGTGCTAGCAAGGGGCAGTCCAATCAGCCCCAGCATTTT. Translation gives CSASKGQSNQPQHF.

The CDR3 reads CSAAANRGGQPQHF. The CDR3 nucleotides are TGCAGTGCTGCGGCTAACAGGGGTGGTCAGCCCCAGCATTTT. The V gene is TRBV20-1, the J gene TRBJ1-5, with 7 bases lining up with TRBD1. V lost 5 bases, J lost 6 bases, and 10 bases stayed unmatched. In germline, CDR1 is DFQATT, CDR2 SNEGSKA (reference sequence). The CDR3 length is 14 residues.

This chain uses TRBV2 with TRBJ2-1; D is undetermined. The CDR3 loop spans 14 amino acids. CDR1 and CDR2 from the germline V gene are SNHLY and FYNNEI. Trimming took 2 bases from V and 4 from J, leaving 9 bases between them. CDR3 in amino acids: CASSEPAPYNEQFF. In DNA form, the CDR3 reads TGTGCCAGCAGTGAACCTGCCCCGTACAATGAGCAGTTCTTC.

This clonotype was counted ten times or more. The V gene is TRBV6-5, the J gene TRBJ2-7, with a tentative D call TRBD1 (6 bases). Trimming removed 8 bases from V and 5 bases from J, with 10 bases in between. This CDR3 contains 11 residues. Germline lookup yields CDR1 MNHEY and CDR2 SVGAGI. The CDR3 DNA reads TGTGCCAGCCGCAGACAGGACGAGCAGTACTTC. This translates into CASRRQDEQYF.

At least ten counts were recorded for this clonotype. The V and J genes are TRBV6-6 and TRBJ2-7, with 13 bases matching TRBD2. V shed 5 bases and J 7 bases; nucleotides not matched to a gene: 5. The CDR3 sequence is 14 residues long. Germline assignment: CDR1 MNHNY and CDR2 SVGAGI (reference sequence). The CDR3 is CASSHGLAGVEQYF. The CDR3 nucleotides are TGTGCCAGCAGTCACGGACTAGCGGGAGTTGAGCAGTACTTC.

In this sample, this clonotype turned up many times. The gene calls are TRBV6-2 or TRBV6-3 and TRBJ1-6; 8 bases align to TRBD1. This CDR3 contains 15 residues. Looked up from germline, CDR1 is MNHEY and CDR2 is SVGEGT. The junction had 8 bases not matched to a gene; V was cut back by 6 bases and J by 7 bases. The CDR3 sequence is CASSPMGQDNSPLHF. DNA of the CDR3: TGTGCCAGCAGCCCGATGGGACAGGACAATTCACCCCTCCACTTT.

Turning to this clonotype: This may arise from a read error, as a much more abundant clone is one base away. V and J are TRBV14 and TRBJ2-1; D uncertain. The germline CDR1 and CDR2 sequences are SGHDN and FVKESK. The CDR3 is made up of 16 amino acids. The CDR3 loop is CASSPFPGLSYNAQFF. The CDR3 DNA follows: TGTGCCAGCAGCCCTTTCCCCGGGCTCTCCTACAATGCGCAGTTCTTC.

This clonotype has at least ten counts. V and J are TRBV5-1 and TRBJ2-2, with a tentative D call TRBD1 (5 bases). This CDR3 has 14 amino acids. Germline V gene lookup returns CDR1 SGHRS and CDR2 YFSETQ. The V gene lost 2 bases and the J gene lost 6 bases, with 11 bases spanning the gap. The CDR3 nucleotides are TGCGCCAGCAGCTTAGGGGTCCTCGCCGGGGAGCTGTTTTTT. Encoded protein: CASSLGVLAGELFF.

The chain recombines TRBV5-4 with TRBJ2-2; 9 nucleotides match TRBD1. The CDR3 extends over 16 amino acids. CDR1 and CDR2 from the germline V gene are SGHNT and YYREEE (reference sequence). Trimming removed 4 bases from V and 5 bases from J; junction bases left unmatched: 9. For the CDR3, the DNA is TGTGCCAGCAGCCGAGAGGACAGGGGTGGGACCGGGGAGCTGTTTTTT. Protein sequence: CASSREDRGGTGELFF. The full variable domain, completed using reference TRBV5-4 and TRBJ2-2, is ETGVTQSPTHLIKTRGQQVTLRCSSQSGHNTVSWYQQALGQGPQFIFQYYREEENGRGNFPPRFSGLQFPNYSSELNVNALELDDSALYLCASSREDRGGTGELFFGEGSRLTVL.

Ten or more counts support this clonotype. The gene calls are TRBV7-2 and TRBJ1-2; no reliable D call. Germline CDR1 reads SGHTA; CDR2 reads FQGNSA. Trimming cost V 5 bases and J 3 bases, with 13 bases left between them. The CDR3 has 14 amino acids. CDR3: CASSPHYSDYGYTF. The CDR3 DNA sequence: TGTGCCAGCAGCCCGCATTATTCCGACTATGGCTACACCTTC.

This clonotype occurred many times. The CDR3 DNA reads TGTGCCAGCAGTGACAGGGCAACTAATGAAAAACTGTTTTTT. Translating it yields CASSDRATNEKLFF. The rearrangement joins TRBV2 to TRBJ1-4; the D gene is possibly TRBD1 (5 bases). Germline V gives CDR1 SNHLY, CDR2 FYNNEI. V lost 3 bases to trimming and J lost 0 bases, with 5 bases between them. The CDR3 has 14 amino acids.

This clonotype came up many times. The rearrangement uses TRBV20-1 and TRBJ1-2; 7 bases are shared with TRBD1. Per the germline V gene, CDR1 is DFQATT and CDR2 is SNEGSKA (reference sequence). The CDR3 extends over 18 amino acids. The V segment lost 0 bases and the J segment 2 bases; nucleotides outside the gene matches: 15. The CDR3 loop reads CSARDFTPKTGANYGYTF. Written as DNA, the CDR3 is TGCAGTGCTAGAGATTTTACCCCCAAAACAGGGGCGAACTATGGCTACACCTTC.

This clonotype was recorded many times. The rearrangement joins TRBV20-1 to TRBJ2-1; D gene ambiguous. This CDR3 has 12 amino acids. CDR1 DFQATT and CDR2 SNEGSKA come from the germline V gene (reference sequence). V was trimmed by 0 bases and J by 7 bases, leaving 7 bases between them. The CDR3, as DNA: TGCAGTGCTAGAGATGAGTTGAATGAGCAGTTCTTC. Encoded protein: CSARDELNEQFF.

This clonotype was observed a few times. This chain links TRBV28 with TRBJ2-6; either TRBD1 or TRBD2 may supply D (6 bases each). Trimming cost V 10 bases and J 0 bases, with 19 bases left between them. The CDR3 runs 17 residues. Per the germline V gene, CDR1 is MDHEN and CDR2 is SYDVKM. This CDR3 is CATLGGRAYSGANVLTF. The CDR3 bases are TGTGCCACCCTGGGGGGCAGGGCCTACTCTGGGGCCAACGTCCTGACTTTC.

Ten or more counts support this clonotype. J is TRBJ2-5 and V is TRBV3-1; 10 bases are shared with TRBD2. The CDR3 extends over 18 amino acids. Per germline, CDR1 LGHDT and CDR2 YNNKEL (reference sequence). V trimming: 0 bases; J trimming: 5 bases; junction bases outside the gene matches: 12. CDR3 in amino acids: CASSQDWLAGDMWETQYF. The CDR3 coding sequence is TGTGCCAGCAGCCAAGATTGGCTAGCGGGAGATATGTGGGAGACCCAGTACTTC.

The chain joins TRBV11-2 to TRBJ2-7; 8 bases line up with TRBD2. The CDR3 spans 14 residues. With 6 bases clipped from V and 2 bases from J, the junction kept 6 bases outside the gene matches. Germline V gene data show CDR1 as SGHAT and CDR2 as FQNNGV. The CDR3 reads CASRERGPTYEQYF. The CDR3 nucleotides are TGTGCCAGCAGGGAGCGGGGGCCCACCTACGAGCAGTACTTC.

This clonotype was counted many times. CDR3 nucleotides: TGTGCCAGCAAAGAAGGGGGTCGGGAGACCCAGTACTTC. Protein product: CASKEGGRETQYF. The chain links TRBV6-1 to TRBJ2-5, with a weak D call TRBD1 (6 bases). This CDR3 spans 13 amino acids. V dropped 7 bases and J dropped 5 bases, with 14 bases sitting between them. Germline CDR1 MNHNS, CDR2 SASEGT.

At least ten counts were recorded for this clonotype. This sequence joins TRBV19 and TRBJ2-1; the match to TRBD2 covers 10 bases. The trim removed 4 bases at V and 7 bases at J, leaving 13 bases unmatched. Germline CDR1 LNHDA, CDR2 SQIVND (reference sequence). The CDR3 spans 17 residues. CDR3 sequence (DNA): TGTGCCAGTAGTACGCCAGCGGGAGGGCCTAGAGTTAATGAGCAGTTCTTC. It translates to CASSTPAGGPRVNEQFF.

This clonotype was detected ten times or more. The chain recombines TRBV3-1 with TRBJ2-3, with D tentatively TRBD1 (6 bases). The CDR3 is made up of 15 amino acids. Germline loops: CDR1 LGHDT, CDR2 YNNKEL (reference sequence). The V end was cut by 1 base, the J end by 0 bases, with 8 bases between. The CDR3 here is CASSQGGHSTDTQYF. Written as DNA, the CDR3 is TGTGCCAGCAGCCAAGGGGGACATAGCACAGATACGCAGTATTTT.

This clonotype was found many times. The CDR3 sequence is CASSWGTAGGVGNQPQHF. The CDR3 bases are TGTGCCAGTAGTTGGGGGACAGCTGGTGGAGTGGGCAATCAGCCCCAGCATTTT. This chain connects TRBV19 to TRBJ1-5; 7 nucleotides line up with TRBD1. The CDR3 runs 18 residues. V dropped 5 bases and J dropped 2; count of bases not matched to a gene: 15. Per the germline V gene, CDR1 is LNHDA and CDR2 is SQIVND (reference sequence).

At least ten counts were recorded for this clonotype. The chain is built from TRBV6-5 and TRBJ2-1; 9 bases map to TRBD1. V was clipped by 6 bases and J by 6 bases; unmatched bases: 9. The CDR3 spans 15 residues. CDR1 and CDR2 from the germline V gene are MNHEY and SVGAGI. For the CDR3, the DNA is TGTGCCAGCAGCTCTCGGGACAGGGTTTTCAATGAGCAGTTCTTC. Residues: CASSSRDRVFNEQFF.

This clonotype was counted many times. V is TRBV5-5 and J is TRBJ2-1; D perhaps matches TRBD2 (6 bases). CDR1 and CDR2 from the germline V gene are SGHKS and YYEKEE (reference sequence). This CDR3 is built from 16 residues. The V end lost 3 bases, the J end lost 7 bases, and 20 bases lay between the germline ends. DNA of the CDR3: TGTGCCAGCAGCTCGTTCGGTAGCGGAAGCACGAATGAGCAGTTCTTC. It is translated as CASSSFGSGSTNEQFF.

In its sample, this clonotype was seen once. A much larger clone lies one base from this, so it may be a read error. This sequence joins TRBV18 and TRBJ1-2, with a weak D call TRBD1 (6 bases). There are 16 residues in the CDR3. The germline gives CDR1 KGHSH, CDR2 LQKENI. CDR3 sequence reads: CASSQVTGTANYGSTF. The CDR3 DNA reads TGTGCCAGCTCACAGGTCACAGGGACGGCTAACTATGGCTCCACCTTC.

On this clonotype itself: The CDR3 does not close with the conserved phenylalanine or tryptophan, likely indicating a read error. The genes are TRBV28 and TRBJ2-1; TRBD1 agrees at 9 bases. Trimming took 3 bases from V and 4 from J; bases not matched to a gene: 4. CDR3 size: 15 residues. The germline gives CDR1 MDHEN, CDR2 SYDVKM. The CDR3, as DNA: TGTGCCAGCAGTTTTCATGGACAGGGGTACAATGAGCAGTTCCTC. As protein: CASSFHGQGYNEQFL.

This clonotype was counted many times. This chain connects TRBV7-9 to TRBJ2-1, with TRBD2 matching over 7 bases. The CDR3 extends over 17 amino acids. CDR1 SEHNR and CDR2 FQNEAQ come from the germline V gene (reference sequence). V lost 5 bases and J lost 8; bases outside the gene matches: 18. The CDR3 DNA sequence: TGTGCCAGCAGCACTAGCGTGGGGAGGGAGGGCCCCCATGAGCAGTTCTTC. This encodes CASSTSVGREGPHEQFF.